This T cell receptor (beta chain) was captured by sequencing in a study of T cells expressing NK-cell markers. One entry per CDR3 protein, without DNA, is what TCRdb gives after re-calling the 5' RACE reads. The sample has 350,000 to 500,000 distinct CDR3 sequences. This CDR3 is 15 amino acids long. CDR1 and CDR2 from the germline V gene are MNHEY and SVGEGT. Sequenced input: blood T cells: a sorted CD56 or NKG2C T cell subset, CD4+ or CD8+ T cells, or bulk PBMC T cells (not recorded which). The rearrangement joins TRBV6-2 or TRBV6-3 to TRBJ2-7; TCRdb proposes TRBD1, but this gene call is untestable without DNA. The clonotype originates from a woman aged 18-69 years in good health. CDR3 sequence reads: CASSYSGDRFYEQYF.